This is a list of T cell receptor beta chains from one sample in a study of T cell changes during pregnancy in multiple sclerosis. The repertoire was sequenced with immunoSEQ multiplex PCR; TCRdb's copy has only in-frame clones and lacks some. The table lists 65,000 to 85,000 clones, around 94% of them singletons, with 0.11% to 0.15% in the top ten. The sample consisted of CD4+ T cells from peripheral blood mononuclear cells, taken after pregnancy. These receptors were collected from a female donor with multiple sclerosis, enrolled in a pregnancy study. CDR3s include the opening cysteine and the closing phenylalanine or tryptophan.

V gene,J gene,CDR3 protein
TRBV7-2,TRBJ2-7,CASSLFPGGPYEQYF
TRBV11-3,TRBJ1-3,CASSSGGGGGNTIYF
TRBV7-3,TRBJ2-1,CASSLGQGAGEQFF
TRBV6-5,TRBJ2-2,CASSRISGGGELFF
TRBV30,TRBJ1-2,CAWSRGGYGYTF
TRBV5-1,TRBJ2-1,CASSLVTGQVSRSYNEQFF
TRBV5-1,TRBJ1-1,CASSREGFADTEAFF
TRBV6-1,TRBJ1-5,CASRYRQVGNQPQHF
TRBV4-3,TRBJ1-5,CASSQEVGVLRQPQHF
TRBV6-5,TRBJ2-7,CASSYSGTGLYEQYF
TRBV5-4,TRBJ2-3,CASSLDPVTSGSTDTQYF
TRBV7-2,TRBJ2-1,CASSFLTSVYNEQFF
TRBV7-8,TRBJ1-1,CASSSGQGAQAFF
TRBV27,TRBJ1-2,CASFIREYGYTF
TRBV28,TRBJ1-1,CASSIRTGAPSPSMNTEAFF
TRBV5-1,TRBJ2-1,CASSSGGTEYNEQFF
TRBV11-2,TRBJ2-1,CASSLVSGVFYNEQFF
TRBV10-1,TRBJ2-1,CASSAGLKPRGLEQFF
TRBV6-1,TRBJ1-1,CANTGTPGAEAFF
TRBV5-1,TRBJ1-1,CASSQGLTTTEAFF
TRBV7-2,TRBJ1-1,CASSPRQGRTEAFF
TRBV28,TRBJ2-6,CASSPQQGFNVLTF
TRBV7-8,TRBJ2-7,CASSLFRSDTYEQYF
TRBV5-1,TRBJ2-5,CASSLGLAGIQGETQYF
TRBV5-4,TRBJ1-1,CASSLTGTLNTEAFF
TRBV7-9,TRBJ1-1,CASSIGQNTEAFF
TRBV5-6,TRBJ2-7,CASSLITVYEQYF
TRBV19,TRBJ2-3,CATKGGARGGDTQYF
TRBV30,TRBJ1-4,CAWRRDNEKLFF
TRBV20-1,TRBJ2-7,CSAQTYEQYF
TRBV6-5,TRBJ2-5,CASSPASSGRETQYF
TRBV5-8,TRBJ2-7,CASSARTGPHEQYF
TRBV10-1,TRBJ2-7,CASTRTSGSSYEQYF
TRBV25-1,TRBJ2-1,CASSGWGLLADSYNEQFF
TRBV2,TRBJ2-2,CASSEGTGLAGELFF
TRBV10-3,TRBJ2-7,CAISEAGQGEQYF
TRBV9,TRBJ1-1,CASSPVSNSDTEAFF
TRBV5-1,TRBJ2-2,CASSRLAGVGNTGELFF
TRBV28,TRBJ1-1,CASSFRDRWITEAFF
TRBV5-6,TRBJ1-5,CASSQGQGVVGNQPQHF
TRBV7-2,TRBJ2-1,CASSSHWGTPRGEQFF
TRBV6-1,TRBJ2-5,CASSGGLVRETQYF
TRBV5-4,TRBJ1-2,CASSLGGGGWNYGYTF
TRBV27,TRBJ1-4,CASSPRLPPGEKLFF
TRBV28,TRBJ2-1,CASRLTSGSPSYNEQFF
TRBV6-1,TRBJ2-1,CASSGRSSYNEQFF
TRBV15,TRBJ2-7,CATSRLAGPYEQYF
TRBV10-2,TRBJ2-3,CASRRLGLVQTDTQYF
TRBV29-1,TRBJ2-7,CSVVGVAGGMKYEQYF
TRBV19,TRBJ2-5,CASVGGGQGSSLRTQYF
TRBV9,TRBJ2-1,CASSVGTFSYNEQFF